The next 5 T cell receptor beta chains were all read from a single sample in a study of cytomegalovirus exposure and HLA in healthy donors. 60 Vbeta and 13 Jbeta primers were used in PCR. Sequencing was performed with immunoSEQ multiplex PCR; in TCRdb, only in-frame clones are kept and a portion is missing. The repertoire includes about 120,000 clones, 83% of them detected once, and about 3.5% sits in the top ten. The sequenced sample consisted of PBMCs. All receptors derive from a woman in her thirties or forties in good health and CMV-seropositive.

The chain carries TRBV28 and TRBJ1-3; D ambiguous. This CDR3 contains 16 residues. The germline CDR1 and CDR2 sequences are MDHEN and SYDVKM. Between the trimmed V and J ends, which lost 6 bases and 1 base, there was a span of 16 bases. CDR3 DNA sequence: TGTGCCAGCAGCAAAAACCAGTGGTCTTCTGGAAACACCATATATTTT. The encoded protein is CASSKNQWSSGNTIYF.

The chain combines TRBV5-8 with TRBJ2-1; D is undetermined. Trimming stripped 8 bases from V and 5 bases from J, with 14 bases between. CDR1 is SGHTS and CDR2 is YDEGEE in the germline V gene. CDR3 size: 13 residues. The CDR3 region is CARYTENNNEQFF. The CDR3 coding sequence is TGTGCCAGATATACAGAGAATAACAATGAGCAGTTCTTC.

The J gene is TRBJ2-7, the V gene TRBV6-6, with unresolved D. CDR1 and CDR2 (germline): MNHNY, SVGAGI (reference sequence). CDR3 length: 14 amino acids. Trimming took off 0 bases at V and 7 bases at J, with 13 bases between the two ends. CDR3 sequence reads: CASSYSARPAEQYF. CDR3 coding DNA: TGTGCCAGCAGTTACTCGGCCAGGCCGGCGGAGCAGTACTTC.

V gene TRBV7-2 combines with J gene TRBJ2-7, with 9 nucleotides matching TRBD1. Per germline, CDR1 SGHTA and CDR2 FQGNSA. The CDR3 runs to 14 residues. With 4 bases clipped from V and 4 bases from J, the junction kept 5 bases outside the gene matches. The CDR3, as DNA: TGTGCCAGCAGCTCGGGACAGGGAAGATACGAGCAGTACTTC. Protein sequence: CASSSGQGRYEQYF.

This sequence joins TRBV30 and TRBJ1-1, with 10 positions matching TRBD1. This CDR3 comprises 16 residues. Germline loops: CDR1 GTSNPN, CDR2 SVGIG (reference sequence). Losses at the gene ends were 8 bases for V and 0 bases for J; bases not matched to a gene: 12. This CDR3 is CAADRDRGIMNTEAFF. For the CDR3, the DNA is TGTGCCGCAGACCGGGACAGGGGAATAATGAACACTGAAGCTTTCTTT.